These T cell receptor beta chains were read from a single sample in a study of Ad26.COV2.S vaccination and SARS-CoV-2 variants. The table came from immunoSEQ multiplex PCR; TCRdb's copy has only in-frame clones and leaves some out. The sample lists hundreds of thousands of clones, 88% occurring once. Sample: peripheral blood, taken in a trial of Ad26.COV2.S vaccine versus placebo. These receptors came from a person between 18 and 60 years old who received the Ad26.COV2.S COVID-19 vaccine or a placebo. CDR3s include the opening cysteine and the closing phenylalanine or tryptophan.

v_call	j_call	cdr3_aa
TRBV5-6	TRBJ1-3	CASSPGTGGVSFGNTIYF
TRBV4-2	TRBJ1-5	CASSQGHSSNQPQHF
TRBV29-1	TRBJ1-4	CSVRRENEKLFF
TRBV7-9	TRBJ1-1	CASGNRANTEAFF
TRBV5-5	TRBJ1-1	CASRGNTEAFF
TRBV24-1	TRBJ2-3	CATSDFGDRGTDTQYF
TRBV6-2/TRBV6-3	TRBJ1-5	CASSFLGPRLDQPQHF
TRBV6-7	TRBJ2-7	CASKGREAIYEQYF
TRBV6-5	TRBJ1-1	CASSPGEATEAFF
TRBV3-1/TRBV3-2	TRBJ1-1	CASSQDRGRDTEAFF
TRBV27	TRBJ2-1	CASSSLAGGYNEQFF
TRBV7-2	TRBJ1-1	CASSLSRRTEAFF
TRBV29-1	TRBJ2-1	CSAGPTTSGREVEQFF
TRBV5-8	TRBJ2-3	CASSLVTGKYF
TRBV7-2	TRBJ1-5	CASSLGAQGSQPQHF
TRBV4-1	TRBJ2-5	CASSQDTGEETQYF
TRBV6-5	TRBJ2-1	CASRGEWSNEQFF
TRBV5-1	TRBJ2-1	CASSGGLLSYNEQFF
TRBV19	TRBJ2-5	CASSSGRAKQETQYF
TRBV30	TRBJ2-7	CAWRGGFHMTYEQYF
TRBV7-3	TRBJ1-6	CASSLDRGVDSPLHF
TRBV6-5	TRBJ2-2	CASSRGGTGELFF
TRBV19	TRBJ1-2	CASSTNRGVNGYTF
TRBV21-1	TRBJ2-5	CASSKEHGRDTEQETQYF
TRBV24-1	TRBJ2-3	CATSDGSGRVTDTQYF
TRBV19	TRBJ1-1	CASSILVARGTEAFF
TRBV19	TRBJ2-7	CASSSQGLLYEQYF
TRBV4-1	TRBJ1-1	CASSQDLQAMNTEAFF
TRBV6-2/TRBV6-3	TRBJ2-2	CASSYSMRGTGELFF
TRBV5-1	TRBJ2-3	CASSFRGFTDTQYF
TRBV5-1	TRBJ2-3	CASSLGGGRTDTQYF
TRBV6-4	TRBJ2-2	CASKDRDHTGELFF
TRBV19	TRBJ1-6	CASSPLRMEPLHF
TRBV19	TRBJ2-7	CASSLLAGEYEQYF
TRBV3-1/TRBV3-2	TRBJ1-1	CASSRISGTGGSTEAFF
TRBV6-5	TRBJ2-2	CASSTTGSTGELFF
TRBV7-9	TRBJ2-7	CASSLVVWDRGPYEQYF
TRBV7-3	TRBJ2-7	CASSLESRQSSYYEQYF
TRBV2	TRBJ2-5	CASSAGLAGGRETQYF
TRBV28	TRBJ1-2	CASSTTGIYYGYTF
TRBV11-1	TRBJ1-2	CASKTIGGDYGYTF
TRBV28	TRBJ1-2	CASSFRPGAGGYTF
TRBV7-9	TRBJ1-2	CASSFTGARGYTF
TRBV6-7	TRBJ2-2	CASSYSPLPTKSQAGELFF
TRBV6-4	TRBJ2-2	CASSVSGGHTGELFF
TRBV4-2	TRBJ2-2	CASSLQGFGELFF
TRBV9	TRBJ1-1	CASSAAQTGAEAFF
TRBV5-6	TRBJ1-3	CASSSNGNTIYF
TRBV18	TRBJ1-6	CASSPQGSYNSPLHF